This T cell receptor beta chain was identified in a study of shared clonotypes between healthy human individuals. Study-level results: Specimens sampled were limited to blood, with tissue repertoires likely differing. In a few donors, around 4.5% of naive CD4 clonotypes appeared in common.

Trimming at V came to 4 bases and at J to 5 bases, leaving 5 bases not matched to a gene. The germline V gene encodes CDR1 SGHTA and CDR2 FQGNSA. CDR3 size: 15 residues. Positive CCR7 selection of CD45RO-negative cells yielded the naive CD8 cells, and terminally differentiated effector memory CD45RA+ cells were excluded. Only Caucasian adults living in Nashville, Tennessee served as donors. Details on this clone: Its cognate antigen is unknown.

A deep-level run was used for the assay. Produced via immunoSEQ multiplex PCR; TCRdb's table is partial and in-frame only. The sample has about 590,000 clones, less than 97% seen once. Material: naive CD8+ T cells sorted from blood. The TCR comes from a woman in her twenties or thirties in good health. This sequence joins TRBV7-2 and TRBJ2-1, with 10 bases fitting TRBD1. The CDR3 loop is CASSSFGTGDNEQFF. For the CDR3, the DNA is TGTGCCAGCAGCTCCTTCGGGACAGGGGACAATGAGCAGTTCTTC.